This entry lists 14 T cell receptor beta chains sequenced from one sample in a study of blood T cells in healthy people across ages (dated by TCRdb to 2014 to 2015). The protocol used for the library was 5' RACE. Sequencing was carried out with an Illumina HiSeq 2500. A second PCR of roughly 7 to 11 cycles was performed with a sample-barcoded 5' primer and a J-beta primer mix. In-frame beta chains were kept once TCRdb had trimmed the public reads at Q25 with fastp and called clones with MiXCR. Each entry merges the rows of one CDR3 protein and shows their most common DNA and genes. Across this sample there are some 890,000 distinct CDR3 sequences, with just under 30% seen only once. The ten largest clones take up 10% of the sample. The same sample was also studied in work on T cells of mothers and their children.

Sequencing was done on a sample of blood. These receptors all come from a middle-aged woman in good health.

This clonotype was seen a handful of times. V usage is TRBV18 and J usage is TRBJ1-1; D is unresolved. The CDR3 spans 13 residues. V was clipped by 0 bases and J by 0 bases, with 2 bases between them. Germline lookup yields CDR1 KGHSH and CDR2 LQKENI. CDR3 in DNA: TGTGCCAGCTCACCACCGGTGAACACTGAAGCTTTCTTT. Translated: CASSPPVNTEAFF. Based on the CDR3 plus reference TRBV18 and TRBJ1-1, the full variable domain is NAGVMQNPRHLVRRRGQEARLRCSPMKGHSHVYWYRQLPEEGLKFMVYLQKENIIDESGMPKERFSAEFPKEGPSILRIQQVVRGDSAAYFCASSPPVNTEAFFGQGTRLTVV.

V is TRBV5-1 and J is TRBJ2-3; D is undetermined. The CDR3 is made up of 12 amino acids. Germline V gene lookup returns CDR1 SGHRS and CDR2 YFSETQ. The V gene lost 2 bases and the J gene lost 8 bases, with 9 bases spanning the gap. For the CDR3, the DNA is TGCGCCAGCAGCTTTACTTCCGGTACGCAGTATTTT. It specifies CASSFTSGTQYF. Looking up the rest from reference TRBV5-1 and TRBJ2-3 gives the full variable domain: KAGVTQTPRYLIKTRGQQVTLSCSPISGHRSVSWYQQTPGQGLQFLFEYFSETQRNKGNFPGRFSGRQFSNSRSEMNVSTLELGDSALYLCASSFTSGTQYFGPGTRLTVL.

Only one count was recorded for this clonotype. The chain uses TRBV20-1 and TRBJ1-6, with D perhaps TRBD1 (5 bases). Trimming removed 6 bases from V and 14 bases from J, with 14 bases in between. Germline V lookup: CDR1 DFQATT, CDR2 SNEGSKA (reference sequence). This CDR3 has 11 residues. The CDR3 loop reads CSALRGEALHF. CDR3 DNA sequence: TGCAGTGCCCTGCGGGGGGAGGCCCTCCACTTT.

Ten or more counts support this clonotype. The chain uses TRBV4-1 and TRBJ2-7, with 7 nucleotides matching TRBD2. The germline V gene has CDR1 MGHRA and CDR2 YSYEKL. The CDR3 covers 15 residues. The ends lost 0 bases at V and 6 bases at J; junction bases unmatched: 8. CDR3 residues: CASSQDRSGRAEQYF. The CDR3 DNA reads TGCGCCAGCAGCCAAGATCGGTCAGGGAGGGCCGAGCAGTACTTC.

The chain links TRBV3-1 to TRBJ1-2; D perhaps matches TRBD1 (5 bases). This CDR3 has 13 residues. Germline V lookup: CDR1 LGHDT, CDR2 YNNKEL (reference sequence). V lost 6 bases, J lost 4 bases, and 12 bases lay in between. The CDR3 DNA reads as TGTGCCAGCAGGACGGCAGGGCTCTATGGCTACACCTTC. The encoded protein is CASRTAGLYGYTF.

The chain links TRBV19 to TRBJ2-7, with 7 bases fitting TRBD2. Germline V gene sequence: CDR1 LNHDA, CDR2 SQIVND (reference sequence). The CDR3 runs 15 residues. Trimming cost V 10 bases and J 3 bases; bases outside gene matches: 15. The CDR3 bases are TGTGCCACCTCCTCCGCGGGGAGGGGCTACTACGAGCAGTACTTC. Translation: CATSSAGRGYYEQYF.

J is TRBJ1-2 and V is TRBV7-9; maybe TRBD1 (5 bases). The V end was cut by 4 bases, the J end by 4 bases, with 10 bases between. Germline V CDR1 and CDR2: SEHNR, FQNEAQ (reference sequence). This CDR3 has 13 amino acids. The CDR3 DNA is TGTGCCAGCAGCTCCGCCGGGGGCTATGGCTACACCTTC. Its protein product is CASSSAGGYGYTF.

This chain links TRBV28 with TRBJ2-5; a possible D gene is TRBD1 (5 bases). Between the trimmed V and J ends, which lost 5 bases and 4 bases, there was a span of 17 bases. The CDR3 extends over 15 amino acids. Germline CDR1 reads MDHEN; CDR2 reads SYDVKM. The CDR3, as DNA: TGTGCCAGCAGTCCTCAGGGCCAGATGGGAGAGACCCAGTACTTC. It encodes CASSPQGQMGETQYF.

As concerns this clonotype: It may be a read error: a sequence one base away is much more abundant. The chain couples TRBV7-2 to TRBJ1-6; D not resolved. CDR1 and CDR2 from the germline V gene are SGHTA and FQGNSA. Trimming removed 5 bases from V and 7 bases from J, with 15 bases in between. CDR3 length: 15 amino acids. Written as DNA, the CDR3 is TGTACCAGCAGCCCCCTCCCTCGAGGCAATTCACCCCTCCACTTT. It translates to CTSSPLPRGNSPLHF.

This chain connects TRBV15 to TRBJ1-5; a weak D match, TRBD1 (5 bases). The V end was cut by 5 bases, the J end by 7 bases, with 18 bases between. The CDR3 extends over 15 amino acids. Germline V gives CDR1 LNHNV, CDR2 YYDKDF (reference sequence). As DNA, the CDR3 is TGTGCCACCAGCGACAGAGCGGGGAGCCGACAGCCCCAGCATTTT. This gives the protein CATSDRAGSRQPQHF.

The sample holds a few counts of this clonotype. The chain uses TRBV12-3 or TRBV12-4 and TRBJ2-4; the D gene is possibly TRBD1 (6 bases). With 3 bases removed from V and 3 bases from J, the gap between germline ends came to 15 bases. The CDR3 runs 16 residues. The chain's CDR3 is CASSFGTPVGKNIQYF. The CDR3 region has the DNA TGTGCCAGCAGTTTCGGGACACCAGTGGGCAAAAACATTCAGTACTTC.

This clonotype has only a few counts. The rearrangement uses TRBV5-4 and TRBJ2-1, with 9 bases fitting TRBD2. Germline CDR1 and CDR2: SGHNT and YYREEE (reference sequence). The CDR3 has 18 amino acids. Trimming removed 0 bases from V and 5 bases from J; junction bases left unmatched: 12. CDR3 in amino acids: CASSLGGSGSPSHNEQFF. Written as DNA, the CDR3 is TGTGCCAGCAGCTTGGGCGGTAGCGGGAGTCCTTCCCACAATGAGCAGTTCTTC.

The rearrangement links TRBV7-2 to TRBJ2-1; weak D call: TRBD1 (5 bases). This CDR3 has 15 residues. V was pared by 1 base and J by 2 bases, with 9 bases between. CDR1 is SGHTA and CDR2 is FQGNSA in the germline V gene. The DNA for the CDR3 is TGTGCCAGCAGCTTAGATGTAGGGGCCTACAATGAGCAGTTCTTC. Translation gives CASSLDVGAYNEQFF. Variable domain in full (rest from reference TRBV7-2 and TRBJ2-1): GAGVSQSPSNKVTEKGKDVELRCDPISGHTALYWYRQSLGQGLEFLIYFQGNSAPDKSGLPSDRFSAERTGGSVSTLTIQRTQQEDSAVYLCASSLDVGAYNEQFFGPGTRLTVL.

This clonotype came up a few times. The J gene is TRBJ1-1, the V gene TRBV20-1; D unresolved. V was clipped by 0 bases and J by 0 bases, with 14 bases between them. The CDR3 has 16 residues. Germline loops: CDR1 DFQATT, CDR2 SNEGSKA (reference sequence). The CDR3 protein is CSARDNYRNMNTEAFF. DNA for the CDR3: TGCAGTGCTAGAGATAATTATCGGAACATGAACACTGAAGCTTTCTTT.